The sequence of this TCR beta chain was determined in a study of tumor-infiltrating lymphocytes in primary liver carcinoma. CDR1 is GTSNPN, CDR2 SVGIG, per germline (reference sequence). The CDR3 loop spans 11 amino acids. Of note for this clonotype: A much larger clone lies one base from this, so it may be a read error.

Constant-region priming of 500 ng total RNA yielded TCR beta cDNA. Libraries covering TCR beta were generated through three nested multiplex PCR rounds (using a slightly modified ARM-PCR). Amplification in the first two PCR rounds was performed using TRBV1-TRBV30 forward primers and a C-beta reverse primer for 10 cycles each. TCRdb ran MiXCR on the multiplex PCR reads and lists one entry per CDR3 protein. The sample includes 100,000 or so distinct CDR3 sequences, 55% to 70% of them seen just once. RNA and DNA were co-extracted from approximately 20-30 mg of unsorted bulk tissue. Those patients suffered from chronic HBV infection and were treatment-naive.

The TCR comes from a woman in her sixties or seventies with primary liver carcinoma and hepatitis B virus infection. The rearrangement joins TRBV30 to TRBJ2-7; no reliable D call. Sequenced input: liver tumor tissue from sampling region 5. The subset was: tumor region T5, tumor centre. In nucleotides, the CDR3 is TGTGACTGGAGTGTACATTACGAGCAGTACTTC. The encoded protein is CDWSVHYEQYF.